Following are 25 T cell receptor beta chains from one sample sequenced in a study of blood T cells in healthy people across ages. Then a second PCR, running roughly 7 to 11 cycles, was carried out with a sample-barcoded 5' primer and a J-beta primer mix. TCRdb analysed the 5' RACE reads with MiXCR anew, one entry per CDR3 protein. The sample yields about a million distinct CDR3 sequences, 35% to 40% seen once. The specimen sequenced was blood. All receptors come from a man aged 18 to 35 in good health.

The chain uses TRBV6-1 and TRBJ2-3; D unresolved. Germline CDR1 MNHNS, CDR2 SASEGT. V lost 0 bases and J lost 6, with 10 bases in between. The CDR3 is made up of 14 amino acids. Here the CDR3 reads CASSEARLRDTQYF. CDR3 nucleotide sequence: TGTGCCAGCAGTGAAGCCCGACTTCGGGATACGCAGTATTTT.

This clonotype came up a few times. This sequence joins TRBV20-1 and TRBJ1-5, with D perhaps matching TRBD1 (5 bases). The germline CDR1 and CDR2 sequences are DFQATT and SNEGSKA (reference sequence). This CDR3 has 16 amino acids. Trimming removed 5 bases at V and 1 base at J, with 18 bases between. CDR3 sequence reads: CSAHWDGGGSNQPQHF. DNA of the CDR3: TGCAGTGCTCACTGGGACGGGGGAGGCAGCAATCAGCCCCAGCATTTT.

In its sample, this clonotype was seen a few times. CDR3 residues: CASSQVRDTQYF. CDR3 bases: TGTGCCAGCAGCCAGGTTAGGGATACGCAGTATTTT. The chain couples TRBV3-1 to TRBJ2-3; D remains unclear. The CDR3 totals 12 residues. Deletions cut 3 bases from V and 6 bases from J, with 7 bases between. Germline CDR1 is LGHDT and CDR2 is YNNKEL (reference sequence).

V and J are TRBV5-1 and TRBJ2-3, with D uncertain. Germline V gene sequence: CDR1 SGHRS, CDR2 YFSETQ. This CDR3 has 15 residues. Between the trimmed V and J ends, which lost 0 bases and 0 bases, there was a span of 8 bases. As DNA, the CDR3 is TGCGCCAGCAGCTTGGACCTACCTAGCACAGATACGCAGTATTTT. This sequence encodes CASSLDLPSTDTQYF.

This clonotype was observed a handful of times. The chain has TRBV6-5 and TRBJ1-2; 7 nucleotides match TRBD1. V shed 2 bases and J 5 bases; nucleotides not matched to a gene: 5. This CDR3 is built from 14 residues. From germline, CDR1 is MNHEY and CDR2 SVGAGI. CDR3 sequence: CASSYRQGRYGYTF. DNA of the CDR3: TGTGCCAGCAGTTACAGACAGGGAAGATATGGCTACACCTTC.

Comment on this clonotype: A junction boundary mismatches the germline segment, possibly from a read error. The gene calls are TRBV5-1 and TRBJ1-2; the D is unclear. The CDR3 is 14 residues long. Germline lookup yields CDR1 SGHRS and CDR2 YFSETQ. The CDR3: CASSLTGEGYGYTF. CDR3 DNA: TGTGCCAGCAGTTTAACGGGTGAGGGCTATGGCTACACCTTC.

The rearrangement joins TRBV5-1 to TRBJ1-1, with a tentative D call TRBD1 (5 bases). The V and J ends lost 0 bases and 1 base respectively, with 10 bases between them. The V gene's germline CDR1 is SGHRS and CDR2 YFSETQ. The CDR3 has 15 residues. CDR3 region: CASSLGGRSNTEAFF. CDR3 nucleotide sequence: TGCGCCAGCAGCTTGGGGGGCAGATCGAACACTGAAGCTTTCTTT.

This clonotype was counted at least ten times. This sequence joins TRBV4-3 and TRBJ2-5, with D possibly TRBD1 on 6 matching bases. Germline V gene lookup returns CDR1 LGHNA and CDR2 YSLEER. There are 15 residues in the CDR3. V lost 4 bases and J 2 bases, leaving 14 bases between the germline ends. The DNA for the CDR3 is TGCGCCAGCAGCCCTTGGGACACCAGTCAAGAGACCCAGTACTTC. Protein sequence: CASSPWDTSQETQYF.

The DNA of the CDR3 is TGCAGTGCTAGAGATTACGGGAACACTGAAGCTTTCTTT. This encodes CSARDYGNTEAFF. V and J are TRBV20-1 and TRBJ1-1; unclear D gene. The CDR3 totals 13 residues. With 0 bases removed from V and 1 base from J, the gap between germline ends came to 6 bases. From germline, CDR1 is DFQATT and CDR2 SNEGSKA (reference sequence).

Concerning this clonotype: A read error may account for a junction end that differs from germline. The CDR3 bases are TGCGCCAGCAGCTTAGCGGGACTAGGAGGGACAGATACGCAGTATTTT. Its translation is CASSLAGLGGTDTQYF. The chain recombines TRBV7-2 with TRBJ2-3; TRBD2 agrees at 8 bases. Germline-derived CDR1 and CDR2 are SGHTA and FQGNSA. CDR3 length equals 16 residues.

The rearrangement uses TRBV5-4 and TRBJ2-1; 7 bases fit TRBD2. V shed 4 bases, J shed 3 bases, and the junction held 7 bases outside the gene matches. The CDR3 is made up of 15 amino acids. Germline CDR1 is SGHNT and CDR2 is YYREEE (reference sequence). The CDR3 DNA sequence: TGTGCCAGCAGCCCACTAGCGTTGAACTACAATGAGCAGTTCTTC. Its translation: CASSPLALNYNEQFF.

The CDR3 DNA is TGTGCTAGTGGTTTGGGGACAGTGGACAAAAACATTCAGTACTTC. Amino acids: CASGLGTVDKNIQYF. This sequence joins TRBV12-5 and TRBJ2-4, with D possibly being TRBD1 (6 bases). Between the trimmed V and J ends, which lost 1 base and 3 bases, there was a span of 10 bases. The CDR3 sequence is 15 residues long. Germline CDR1 LGHNT, CDR2 FRNRAP.

In its sample, this clonotype was seen once. The chain joins TRBV27 to TRBJ2-6; D is possibly TRBD1 (6 bases). V lost 5 bases and J 7 bases, leaving 12 bases between the germline ends. Germline V lookup: CDR1 MNHEY, CDR2 SMNVEV (reference sequence). CDR3 length equals 14 residues. The CDR3: CASSGTNRANVLTF. DNA of the CDR3: TGTGCCAGCAGTGGGACAAACCGCGCCAACGTCCTGACTTTC.

CDR3 loop: CASRPNFGRGQTQYF. CDR3 nucleotides: TGTGCCAGCCGTCCAAACTTCGGCAGGGGGCAGACCCAGTACTTC. The chain has TRBV27 and TRBJ2-5, with 8 positions matching TRBD1. The CDR3 is 15 residues long. The V gene end was trimmed by 8 bases and the J gene end by 6 bases; junction bases not matched to a gene: 14. Germline values: CDR1 MNHEY, CDR2 SMNVEV (reference sequence).

V usage is TRBV7-6 and J usage is TRBJ2-5, with D maybe TRBD2 (6 bases). Germline V gene sequence: CDR1 SGHVS, CDR2 FNYEAQ. With 6 bases removed from V and 5 bases from J, the gap between germline ends came to 19 bases. The CDR3 contains 15 residues. CDR3 coding DNA: TGTGCCAGCAGTGCCTCTGGGGGGATATACGAGACCCAGTACTTC. Translation gives CASSASGGIYETQYF.

On this clonotype itself: A junction boundary mismatches the germline segment, possibly from a read error. V gene TRBV6-2 or TRBV6-3 combines with J gene TRBJ2-1; D not certain. Germline V CDR1 and CDR2: MNHEY, SVGEGT. The CDR3 loop spans 16 amino acids. In DNA, the CDR3 is TGTGCCAGCAGTTACACCCTAGTAGGGTCCTACAACGAGCAGTTCTTC. As protein: CASSYTLVGSYNEQFF.

The chain recombines TRBV10-3 with TRBJ2-6; tentatively, D is TRBD2 (7 bases). Germline lookup yields CDR1 ENHRY and CDR2 SYGVKD. The CDR3 has 17 amino acids. With 3 bases removed from V and 3 bases from J, the gap between germline ends came to 15 bases. CDR3 nucleotides: TGTGCCATCAGTGAAGTAGGGGGGGCACTTGGGGCCAACGTCCTGACTTTC. Its translation is CAISEVGGALGANVLTF.

Worth noting for this clonotype: Sequence at one end of the junction differs from germline and may be a read error. The chain joins TRBV9 to TRBJ2-1, with D perhaps TRBD2 (5 bases). The CDR3 consists of 14 residues. Germline V lookup: CDR1 SGDLS, CDR2 YYNGEE. The CDR3 nucleotides are TGTGCCAGCAGCGGAGCGGACTCCCACAATGAGCAGTTCTTC. It specifies CASSGADSHNEQFF.

The chain joins TRBV11-2 to TRBJ2-1; 10 bases line up with TRBD2. With 5 bases clipped from V and 4 bases from J, the junction kept 11 bases outside the gene matches. Germline CDR1 and CDR2: SGHAT and FQNNGV. CDR3 length: 17 residues. The CDR3 region is CASSLRGLAGVYNEQFF. CDR3 nucleotides: TGTGCCAGCAGCCTACGGGGTCTAGCGGGGGTTTACAATGAGCAGTTCTTC.

This CDR3 is CASSVVGEDNEQFF. The DNA for the CDR3 is TGTGCCAGCAGCGTAGTAGGGGAGGACAATGAGCAGTTCTTC. The chain combines TRBV9 with TRBJ2-1; D might be TRBD2 (6 bases). Trimming cost V 0 bases and J 5 bases, with 9 bases left between them. Germline CDR1 is SGDLS and CDR2 is YYNGEE. The CDR3 totals 14 residues.

This clonotype was observed at least ten times. V usage is TRBV6-1 and J usage is TRBJ1-2, with 8 bases lining up with TRBD1. The CDR3 consists of 14 residues. V lost 4 bases and J lost 0; bases outside the gene matches: 1. The germline gives CDR1 MNHNS, CDR2 SASEGT. The CDR3: CASSAGQANYGYTF. CDR3 sequence (DNA): TGTGCCAGCAGTGCGGGACAGGCTAACTATGGCTACACCTTC.

V is TRBV6-6 and J is TRBJ1-2, with D uncertain. V was trimmed by 7 bases and J by 3 bases, leaving 9 bases between them. The CDR3 has 12 amino acids. CDR1 MNHNY and CDR2 SVGAGI come from the germline V gene (reference sequence). The CDR3 DNA reads as TGTGCCAGCACCCAGGCAGACTATGGCTACACCTTC. Its translation is CASTQADYGYTF.

The V call is TRBV7-9, the J call TRBJ2-1; D is undetermined. Looked up from germline, CDR1 is SEHNR and CDR2 is FQNEAQ (reference sequence). The V end lost 2 bases, the J end lost 6 bases, and 14 bases lay between the germline ends. This CDR3 has 15 amino acids. CDR3 nucleotide sequence: TGTGCCAGCAGCTTATCTGGGGTGATGACCAATGAGCAGTTCTTC. The encoded protein is CASSLSGVMTNEQFF.

The V call is TRBV6-5, the J call TRBJ1-1, with D uncertain. CDR1 is MNHEY and CDR2 is SVGAGI in the germline V gene. Trimming took off 2 bases at V and 4 bases at J, with 8 bases between the two ends. This CDR3 region has 13 residues. As DNA, the CDR3 is TGTGCCAGCAGTTACGGGCGGATCACTGAAGCTTTCTTT. Translation gives CASSYGRITEAFF.

The chain links TRBV11-2 to TRBJ2-3; D is ambiguous. V was pared by 7 bases and J by 6 bases, with 8 bases between. This CDR3 contains 11 residues. Germline-derived CDR1 and CDR2 are SGHAT and FQNNGV. CDR3 coding DNA: TGTGCCAGCACCCTCGTGGATACGCAGTATTTT. Translating it yields CASTLVDTQYF.